A selection of T cell receptor beta chains follows, all from one sample in a study of immune heterogeneity within non-small cell lung tumors. TCRdb processed the multiplex PCR reads anew with MiXCR; each CDR3 protein has one entry. The data contain more than 3,500 distinct CDR3 sequences, roughly 21% of them singletons. Specimen: lung tumor tissue. The source is a man in his sixties or seventies with non-small cell lung cancer. CDR3s include the opening cysteine and the closing phenylalanine or tryptophan. Each record gives: D gene, V gene, clone size, J gene, CDR3 protein, CDR3 DNA. D genes are given only for firm matches. Size is omitted from some rows. Given values are once, few, many or a class for expanded clones.

D: -
V: TRBV18
size: -
J: TRBJ1-1
CDR3: CANSPWSGMNTEAFF
DNA: TGTGCCAACTCACCTTGGTCGGGTATGAACACTGAAGCTTTCTTT

D: TRBD1
V: TRBV6-1
size: -
J: TRBJ1-1
CDR3: CASSRLGQKNAEAFF
DNA: TGTGCCAGCAGCCGCCTGGGACAGAAGAACGCTGAAGCTTTCTTT

D: -
V: TRBV20-1
size: medium-sized
J: TRBJ2-7
CDR3: CSAPPGSSAEQYF
DNA: TGCAGTGCTCCTCCGGGGTCATCTGCGGAGCAGTACTTC

D: TRBD1
V: TRBV3-1
size: medium-sized
J: TRBJ1-6
CDR3: CASSQVQGDPSPLHF
DNA: TGTGCCAGCAGCCAAGTTCAGGGGGACCCTTCACCCCTCCACTTT

D: TRBD1
V: TRBV6-1
size: medium-sized
J: TRBJ1-6
CDR3: CASSPSGGNSPLHF
DNA: TGTGCCAGCAGCCCTTCAGGGGGTAATTCACCCCTCCACTTT

D: -
V: TRBV5-4
size: few
J: TRBJ2-2
CDR3: CAADTHTGELFF
DNA: TGTGCCGCCGACACGCACACCGGGGAGCTGTTTTTT

D: -
V: TRBV5-1
size: -
J: TRBJ2-2
CDR3: CASSLERVGNTGELFF
DNA: TGCGCCAGCAGCTTGGAGCGGGTGGGGAACACCGGGGAGCTGTTTTTT

D: -
V: TRBV9
size: -
J: TRBJ2-7
CDR3: CASSPRHDSSSYEQYF
DNA: TGTGCCAGCAGCCCCCGCCATGACAGTAGCTCCTACGAGCAGTACTTC

D: -
V: TRBV7-9
size: medium-sized
J: TRBJ2-5
CDR3: CASSSNTILGETQYF
DNA: TGTGCCAGCAGCTCCAATACCATCCTGGGAGAGACCCAGTACTTC

D: -
V: TRBV20-1
size: medium-sized
J: TRBJ1-2
CDR3: CSAKTTMLSGYTF
DNA: TGCAGTGCTAAGACAACAATGTTGAGCGGCTACACCTTC

D: -
V: TRBV18
size: few
J: TRBJ1-1
CDR3: CASSPWSGMNTEAFF
DNA: TGTGCCAGCTCACCTTGGTCGGGTATGAACACTGAAGCTTTCTTT

D: TRBD2
V: TRBV6-5
size: few
J: TRBJ2-1
CDR3: CASSYGPSGTSGEQFF
DNA: TGTGCCAGCAGTTATGGCCCTAGCGGGACCTCCGGGGAGCAGTTCTTC

D: TRBD1
V: TRBV6-1
size: medium-sized
J: TRBJ1-2
CDR3: CASRAGGFRAGYTF
DNA: TGTGCCAGCAGGGCAGGGGGCTTTCGTGCTGGCTACACCTTC

D: TRBD2
V: TRBV7-8
size: -
J: TRBJ2-7
CDR3: CASIWGGMSYEQYF
DNA: TGTGCCAGCATCTGGGGAGGGATGTCCTACGAGCAGTACTTC

D: -
V: TRBV5-5
size: large
J: TRBJ1-2
CDR3: CASSLATRIDGYTF
DNA: TGTGCCAGCAGCTTGGCAACCCGAATTGATGGCTACACCTTC

D: TRBD2
V: TRBV27
size: medium-sized
J: TRBJ2-7
CDR3: CASGGGIYEQYF
DNA: TGTGCCAGCGGGGGGGGAATCTACGAGCAGTACTTC

D: TRBD1
V: TRBV12-3/TRBV12-4
size: -
J: TRBJ1-1
CDR3: CASSSETGGALNTEAFF
DNA: TGTGCCAGCAGTTCGGAGACAGGGGGAGCCTTGAACACTGAAGCTTTCTTT

D: TRBD1
V: TRBV29-1
size: -
J: TRBJ2-7
CDR3: CSVVYRGVSEQYF
DNA: TGCAGCGTTGTGTACAGGGGGGTTTCCGAGCAGTACTTC

D: -
V: TRBV20-1
size: few
J: TRBJ2-7
CDR3: CSARVDGSSYEQYF
DNA: TGCAGTGCTAGAGTCGACGGTTCCTCCTACGAGCAGTACTTC

D: -
V: TRBV27
size: few
J: TRBJ2-3
CDR3: CASSHLAAGLFPDTQYF
DNA: TGTGCCAGCAGTCATCTGGCAGCGGGCCTCTTTCCAGATACGCAGTATTTT

D: TRBD2
V: TRBV5-4
size: -
J: TRBJ2-3
CDR3: CASTPRGGRSTDTQYF
DNA: TGTGCCAGCACCCCCCGGGGGGGGCGAAGCACAGATACGCAGTATTTT

D: -
V: TRBV6-2/TRBV6-3
size: few
J: TRBJ1-1
CDR3: CASSYFLRGLNTEAFF
DNA: TGTGCCAGCAGTTATTTCCTGAGGGGTTTGAACACTGAAGCTTTCTTT

D: -
V: TRBV27
size: medium-sized
J: TRBJ1-6
CDR3: CASRSEGVRSPLHF
DNA: TGTGCCAGCAGATCGGAGGGGGTTAGGTCACCCCTCCACTTT

D: TRBD1
V: TRBV2
size: medium-sized
J: TRBJ1-6
CDR3: CASSVDRGKNSPLHF
DNA: TGTGCCAGCAGCGTCGACAGGGGGAAGAATTCACCCCTCCACTTT

D: -
V: TRBV10-3
size: few
J: TRBJ1-1
CDR3: CAISESGFGWNTEAFF
DNA: TGTGCCATCAGTGAGTCGGGGTTTGGGTGGAACACTGAAGCTTTCTTT

D: -
V: TRBV20-1
size: medium-sized
J: TRBJ2-7
CDR3: CSARDGAGEQYF
DNA: TGCAGTGCTAGAGATGGTGCGGGAGAGCAGTACTTC

D: TRBD1
V: TRBV20-1
size: few
J: TRBJ2-2
CDR3: CSARDSGTGGTGELFF
DNA: TGCAGTGCTAGAGACTCCGGGACAGGAGGCACCGGGGAGCTGTTTTTT

D: TRBD2
V: TRBV10-2
size: medium-sized
J: TRBJ2-3
CDR3: CASCEAGLRTDTQYF
DNA: TGCGCCAGCTGCGAAGCGGGACTCCGAACAGATACGCAGTATTTT

D: -
V: TRBV4-1
size: -
J: TRBJ1-1
CDR3: CASSHQPGLWAVEAFF
DNA: TGCGCCAGCAGCCACCAACCGGGATTGTGGGCAGTGGAAGCTTTCTTT

D: TRBD2
V: TRBV5-4
size: -
J: TRBJ2-3
CDR3: CASSLQGGGANTQYF
DNA: TGTGCCAGCAGCCTCCAAGGCGGGGGGGCAAATACGCAGTATTTT

D: -
V: TRBV28
size: -
J: TRBJ2-3
CDR3: CASSFGGRGTDTQYF
DNA: TGTGCCAGCAGTTTTGGGGGTAGGGGCACAGATACGCAGTATTTT

D: -
V: TRBV27
size: few
J: TRBJ1-4
CDR3: CASSSTPYRAGATNEKLFF
DNA: TGTGCCAGCAGTTCAACTCCTTACAGGGCTGGGGCAACTAATGAAAAACTGTTTTTT

D: TRBD2
V: TRBV20-1
size: medium-sized
J: TRBJ2-2
CDR3: CSARDLQRGPLSTGELFF
DNA: TGCAGTGCTAGAGATCTTCAGCGGGGGCCCCTATCCACCGGGGAGCTGTTTTTT

D: -
V: TRBV30
size: medium-sized
J: TRBJ1-5
CDR3: CAWSTGVNQPQHF
DNA: TGTGCCTGGAGTACGGGGGTTAATCAGCCCCAGCATTTT

D: -
V: TRBV20-1
size: -
J: TRBJ1-5
CDR3: CSARYNSNQPQHF
DNA: TGCAGTGCTAGGTATAACAGCAATCAGCCCCAGCATTTT

D: -
V: TRBV29-1
size: medium-sized
J: TRBJ1-6
CDR3: CTPNPQTEPPYNSPLHF
DNA: TGCACCCCGAATCCGCAGACAGAGCCGCCCTATAATTCACCCCTCCACTTT

D: -
V: TRBV20-1
size: few
J: TRBJ1-1
CDR3: CSASPGRQAFF
DNA: TGCAGTGCTAGCCCGGGGCGGCAAGCTTTCTTT

D: -
V: TRBV7-9
size: -
J: TRBJ2-3
CDR3: CASSSSGTDTRYF
DNA: TGTGCCAGCAGCTCATCAGGCACAGATACGCGGTATTTT

D: TRBD2
V: TRBV6-5
size: medium-sized
J: TRBJ2-7
CDR3: CASSYSLAGVGEQYF
DNA: TGTGCCAGCAGTTACTCTCTAGCGGGAGTGGGCGAGCAGTACTTC

D: TRBD2
V: TRBV20-1
size: -
J: TRBJ2-7
CDR3: CSARGQALPGLAPHEQYF
DNA: TGCAGTGCTAGAGGTCAGGCGCTTCCGGGACTAGCTCCCCACGAGCAGTACTTC

D: -
V: TRBV19
size: medium-sized
J: TRBJ1-5
CDR3: CASSFLGLGIEAQHF
DNA: TGTGCCAGTAGTTTTTTGGGGCTGGGGATCGAAGCCCAGCATTTT